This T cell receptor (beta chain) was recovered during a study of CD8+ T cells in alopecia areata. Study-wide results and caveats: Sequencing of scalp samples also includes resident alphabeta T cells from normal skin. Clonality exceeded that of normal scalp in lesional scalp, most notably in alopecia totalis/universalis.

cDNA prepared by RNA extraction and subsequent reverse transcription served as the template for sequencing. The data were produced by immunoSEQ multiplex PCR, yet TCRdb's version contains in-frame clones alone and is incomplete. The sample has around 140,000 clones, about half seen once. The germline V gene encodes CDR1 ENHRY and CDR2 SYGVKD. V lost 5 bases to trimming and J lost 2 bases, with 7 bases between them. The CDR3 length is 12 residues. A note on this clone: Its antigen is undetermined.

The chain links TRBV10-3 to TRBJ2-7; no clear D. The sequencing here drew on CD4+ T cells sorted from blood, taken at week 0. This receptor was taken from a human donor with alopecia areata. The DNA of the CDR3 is TGTGCCATCAGTAGCCAAACCTACGAGCAGTACTTC. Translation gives CAISSQTYEQYF.